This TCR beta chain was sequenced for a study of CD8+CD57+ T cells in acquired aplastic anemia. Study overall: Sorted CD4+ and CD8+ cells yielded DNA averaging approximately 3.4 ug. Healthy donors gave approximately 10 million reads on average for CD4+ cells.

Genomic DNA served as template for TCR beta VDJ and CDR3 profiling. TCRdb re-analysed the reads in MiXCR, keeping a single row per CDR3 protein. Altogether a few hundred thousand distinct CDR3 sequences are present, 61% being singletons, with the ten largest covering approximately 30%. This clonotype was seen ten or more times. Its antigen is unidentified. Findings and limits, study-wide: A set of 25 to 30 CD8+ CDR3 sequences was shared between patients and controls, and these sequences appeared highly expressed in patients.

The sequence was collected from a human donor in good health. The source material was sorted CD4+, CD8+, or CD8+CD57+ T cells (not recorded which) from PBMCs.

CDR3: CAISTTGNSYNEQFF. Written as DNA, the CDR3 is TGTGCCATCAGTACGACAGGGAATTCCTACAATGAGCAGTTCTTC. This chain joins TRBV10-3 and TRBJ2-1, with TRBD1 identical over 7 bases. The germline V gene has CDR1 ENHRY and CDR2 SYGVKD. V was clipped by 5 bases and J by 1 base; unmatched bases: 5. This CDR3 region has 15 residues.